The rows below give T cell receptor beta chains drawn from one sample of a study of beta chain features in type 1 diabetes. Produced via immunoSEQ multiplex PCR; TCRdb's table is partial and in-frame only. The profile shows about 110,000 clones, 40% of them singletons. Sequenced material: stem cell memory CD4+ T cells from blood. These receptors were taken from a woman aged 18-30 years in good health. Each CDR3 is given with its conserved first and last residue. The D gene is left open where the match is weak. Where a row states a size, it is once, few, many or the class of an expanded clone; other rows omit it.

V	J	size	D	length	DNA	CDR3
TRBV28	TRBJ2-7	.	TRBD1	15	TGTGCCAGCAGTCCTACGGGACAGGGTTTGAACGAGCAGTACTTC	CASSPTGQGLNEQYF
TRBV10-3	TRBJ1-2	.	.	13	TGTGCCATCAGGCAACGCGATAACTATGGCTACACCTTC	CAIRQRDNYGYTF
TRBV19	TRBJ2-7	.	TRBD1	15	TGTGCCAGTAGTATCGGCCAGGGGGCCGCCTACGAGCAGTACTTC	CASSIGQGAAYEQYF
TRBV7-3	TRBJ2-3	.	.	14	TGTGCCAGCAGCCATCAGCGGAGCACAGATACGCAGTATTTT	CASSHQRSTDTQYF
TRBV6-6	TRBJ1-4	few	.	11	TGTGCCAGCAGTTACCGGGACAATTGGTTTTTT	CASSYRDNWFF
TRBV2	TRBJ2-5	few	TRBD2	15	TGTGCCGGGAAAGAGGGACTAGCGGGAGTAAGGACCCAGTACTTC	CAGKEGLAGVRTQYF
TRBV2	TRBJ2-7	.	.	15	TGTGCCAGCAGTGGGGGCGCTTATAGCTCCTACGAGCAGTACTTC	CASSGGAYSSYEQYF
TRBV19	TRBJ2-4	few	.	14	TGTGCCAGTAGTTTTCAGGGAGGAGAAAACATTCAGTACTTC	CASSFQGGENIQYF
TRBV27	TRBJ1-5	.	TRBD1	15	TGTGCCAGCAGACTTGGACAGGGGAGGGAACAGCCCCAGCATTTT	CASRLGQGREQPQHF
TRBV30	TRBJ1-5	.	.	13	TGTGCCTGGAGTGAACAGGGTAATCAGCCCCAGCATTTT	CAWSEQGNQPQHF
TRBV7-2	TRBJ2-1	once	.	13	TGTGCCAGCAGCTTACACAGGGTGAATGAGCAGTTCTTC	CASSLHRVNEQFF
TRBV18	TRBJ1-1	few	TRBD1	13	TGTGCCAGCTCACGTACGACAGGGCCTGAAGCTTTCTTT	CASSRTTGPEAFF
TRBV7-9	TRBJ2-5	few	TRBD2	15	TGTGCCAGCAGCGTAGGACTAGCCAACCAAGAGACCCAGTACTTC	CASSVGLANQETQYF
TRBV28	TRBJ1-4	.	.	14	TGTGCCAGCAGTTTATGGGGCGGGGGCGGAAAACTGTTTTTT	CASSLWGGGGKLFF
TRBV27	TRBJ1-5	.	.	13	TGTGCCAGCAGTTTACGAGGTAACCAGCCCCAGCATTTT	CASSLRGNQPQHF
TRBV11-2	TRBJ1-2	few	.	12	TGTGCCAGCAGCGGCGGGGCTTATGGCTACACCTTC	CASSGGAYGYTF
TRBV7-8	TRBJ1-1	.	.	18	TGTGCCAGCAGCTTAGTTTTTGACCGACCTGAAGGGGACACTGAAGCTTTCTTT	CASSLVFDRPEGDTEAFF
TRBV7-2	TRBJ2-7	.	TRBD2	14	TGTGCCAGCAGCTTTAGCGGGAGGAATAACGAGCAGTACTTC	CASSFSGRNNEQYF
TRBV29-1	TRBJ1-1	.	TRBD1	17	TGCAGCGTTGATAGGGACAGGGGGAGTTGGGCGAACACTGAAGCTTTCTTT	CSVDRDRGSWANTEAFF
TRBV27	TRBJ2-2	few	TRBD2	17	TGTGCCAGCAGCCTAGGAGTCGCGGGAGCGAACACCGGGGAGCTGTTTTTT	CASSLGVAGANTGELFF
TRBV19	TRBJ2-1	few	.	14	TGTGCCAGTAGTATAACGGGACTTTTCGGCGAGCAGTTCTTC	CASSITGLFGEQFF
TRBV5-5	TRBJ2-7	few	TRBD1	15	TGTGCCAGCAGCGTGGGACAGTTCTTCTCCTACGAGCAGTACTTC	CASSVGQFFSYEQYF
TRBV2	TRBJ1-1	few	.	12	TGTGCCAGCAAAGATAGGGGCACTGAAGCTTTCTTT	CASKDRGTEAFF
TRBV4-1	TRBJ2-1	once	TRBD2	19	TGCGCCAGCAGCCGGGTGGGACTAGCGGGGACCTTTACATACAATGAGCAGTTCTTC	CASSRVGLAGTFTYNEQFF
TRBV5-6	TRBJ2-3	few	.	14	TGTGCCAGCAGCTTGGGCGACTCCACAGATACGCAGTATTTT	CASSLGDSTDTQYF
TRBV4-1	TRBJ2-2	.	TRBD2	17	TGCGCCAGCAGCCCCCCGGGGGGGTTTTCGAACACCGGGGAGCTGTTTTTT	CASSPPGGFSNTGELFF
TRBV6-5	TRBJ2-3	.	TRBD1	15	TGTGCCAGCAAATTACACAGGGGTAGGGTAGATACGCAGTATTTT	CASKLHRGRVDTQYF
TRBV6-5	TRBJ2-5	.	TRBD2	15	TGTGCCAGCAGTTCGCAGGGACTAGCGGGAGAGACCCAGTACTTC	CASSSQGLAGETQYF
TRBV15	TRBJ2-4	few	.	16	TGTGCCACCAGCAGAGTGGCTCCTCTAGCCAAAAACATTCAGTACTTC	CATSRVAPLAKNIQYF
TRBV9	TRBJ2-1	few	TRBD2	15	TGTGCCAGCAGCGTACCCCCACTAGCGGGAGTTCAGCAGTTCTTC	CASSVPPLAGVQQFF
TRBV7-3	TRBJ1-1	.	TRBD1	14	TGTGCCAGCAGTTTTGACAGGGAGTATACTGAAGCTTTCTTT	CASSFDREYTEAFF
TRBV5-1	TRBJ2-7	.	.	13	TGCGCCAGCAGCTTGGGGCAGATCTACGAGCAGTACTTC	CASSLGQIYEQYF
TRBV5-4	TRBJ2-7	.	TRBD2	13	TGTGCCAGCAATCTAGCGGGAGTACCCGAGCAGTACTTC	CASNLAGVPEQYF
TRBV5-5	TRBJ2-2	.	.	16	TGTGCCAGCAGCCGGCAGACTAGACCCTACACCGGGGAGCTGTTTTTT	CASSRQTRPYTGELFF
TRBV7-9	TRBJ2-1	.	TRBD2	14	TGTGCCAGCAGCTTAGACCTCCTTAGCGGGAGACGGTTCTTC	CASSLDLLSGRRFF
TRBV18	TRBJ2-7	.	TRBD1	14	TGTGCCAGCTCAAAAGACAGGGGATCCTACGAGCAGTACTTC	CASSKDRGSYEQYF
TRBV7-6	TRBJ2-7	few	.	15	TGTGCCAGCAGCTTAGGGACACAAGGGACCTACGAGCAGTACTTC	CASSLGTQGTYEQYF
TRBV7-6	TRBJ1-1	few	TRBD1	17	TGTGCCAGCAGCTCCCGGAGGGGGCGAGGGGTGAACACTGAAGCTTTCTTT	CASSSRRGRGVNTEAFF
TRBV19	TRBJ2-1	many	.	12	TGTGCCAGTCGGAGATCAGGGTATGAGCAGTTCTTC	CASRRSGYEQFF
TRBV19	TRBJ1-1	.	TRBD1	12	TGTGCCAGTAGACAGGGGCCGACTGAAGCTTTCTTT	CASRQGPTEAFF
TRBV9	TRBJ1-2	few	.	12	TGTGCCAGCAGCGTAATAAGGGGTGGCTACACCTTC	CASSVIRGGYTF
TRBV27	TRBJ2-3	.	.	16	TGTGCCAGCAGTCCACCCAGGGGAAGGGGATCAGATACGCAGTATTTT	CASSPPRGRGSDTQYF
TRBV6-5	TRBJ2-1	.	.	15	TGTGCCAGCAGTAACCTAGCGACGTACTACAATGAGCAGTTCTTC	CASSNLATYYNEQFF
TRBV15	TRBJ2-7	.	.	13	TGTGCCACCAGCATAAGCAAGGGGTACGAGCAGTACTTC	CATSISKGYEQYF
TRBV6-1	TRBJ2-7	.	.	14	TGTGCCAGCTTCTCAGGGTTTGCCAGGGACGAGCAGTACTTC	CASFSGFARDEQYF
TRBV7-9	TRBJ1-4	.	TRBD1	15	TGTGCCAGCAGCTCCCTAGGGCAGGGGGGCGAAAAACTGTTTTTT	CASSSLGQGGEKLFF
TRBV29-1	TRBJ1-1	.	.	11	TGCAGCGTTTCTCGGGGGGGCTTGGCTTTCTTT	CSVSRGGLAFF
TRBV19	TRBJ2-7	.	TRBD1	14	TGTGCCAGTAGTATATCGGGACAGGTCTACGAGCAGTACTTC	CASSISGQVYEQYF
TRBV6-6	TRBJ2-2	few	TRBD2	15	TGTGCCAGCGGTTTACTAGCGGGAGGAACCGGGGAGCTGTTTTTT	CASGLLAGGTGELFF
TRBV7-9	TRBJ2-2	.	TRBD1	18	TGTGCCAGCAGGGAGAAGGGACAGGCGAGGGATAACACCGGGGAGCTGTTTTTT	CASREKGQARDNTGELFF
TRBV11-2	TRBJ1-2	.	.	14	TGTGCCAGCAGCCCCCGCGAGCCTAACTATGGCTACACCTTC	CASSPREPNYGYTF
TRBV7-8	TRBJ1-4	.	.	14	TGTGCCAGCAGCTTAAAACGCGTCGGTGAAAAACTGTTTTTT	CASSLKRVGEKLFF
TRBV27	TRBJ2-6	.	.	14	TGTGCCAGCAGCGGAGGCGCCGGGGCCAACGTCCTGACTTTC	CASSGGAGANVLTF
TRBV9	TRBJ2-7	.	TRBD2	15	TGTGCCAGCAGCGGAAGAGCGGGAGGGTCCTACGAGCAGTACTTC	CASSGRAGGSYEQYF
TRBV2	TRBJ1-1	.	.	15	TGTGCCAGCAGTCACTCTCGGGGAATCTACACTGAAGCTTTCTTT	CASSHSRGIYTEAFF